Sequencing of this T cell receptor beta chain was carried out in a study of cytomegalovirus exposure and HLA in healthy donors. Study context: For the approximately 360 genotyped donors, approximately 82% fell within the Caucasian-associated ancestry cluster.

This clone was counted a few times. Germline CDR1 and CDR2: KGHSH and LQKENI. The J segment lost 7 bases and the V segment lost 1 base, leaving 6 bases of the junction unmatched. The CDR3 runs to 14 residues. Both 60 Vbeta primers and 13 Jbeta primers went into the PCR. Authors' methods: Later, tens of millions of unique TCR beta chains were counted in an analysis, and approximately 10 million of them were shared. Using immunoSEQ multiplex PCR, the repertoire was profiled, and TCRdb retains in-frame clones only, with some absent. V, J and clone size were drawn from that table, and D and trimming were deduced from the DNA. The table has roughly 56,000 clones, around 72% seen once; the top ten hold about 51%.

This receptor was obtained from a man between 50 and 59 years old in good health and CMV-seropositive. The sample comprised PBMCs. The rearrangement joins TRBV18 to TRBJ2-7; TRBD1 matches 8 bases. The CDR3 protein is CASSPRTGSEEQYF. The CDR3, as DNA: TGTGCCAGCTCACCACGGACAGGGTCGGAAGAGCAGTACTTC.